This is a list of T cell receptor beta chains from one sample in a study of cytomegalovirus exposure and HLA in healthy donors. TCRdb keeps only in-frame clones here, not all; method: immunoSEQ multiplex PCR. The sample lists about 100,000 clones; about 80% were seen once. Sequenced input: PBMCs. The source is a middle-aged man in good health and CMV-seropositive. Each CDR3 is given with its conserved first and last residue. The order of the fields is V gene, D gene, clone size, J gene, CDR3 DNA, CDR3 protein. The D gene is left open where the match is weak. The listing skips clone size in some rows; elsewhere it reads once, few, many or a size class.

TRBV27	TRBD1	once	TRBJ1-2	TGTGCCAGCAGTCCCCGACAGGGGGAAAGTGGCTACACCTTC	CASSPRQGESGYTF
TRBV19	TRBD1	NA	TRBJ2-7	TGTGCCAGTAGTTCCGGATCGACAGGGTGGTACGAGCAGTACTTC	CASSSGSTGWYEQYF
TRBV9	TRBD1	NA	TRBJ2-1	TGTGCCAGCAGCGCCCGGGACAGTCCCTACAATGAGCAGTTCTTC	CASSARDSPYNEQFF
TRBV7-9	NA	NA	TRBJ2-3	TGTTCCAGCAGCTTAGCGCAAGGAGGGGAGGATACGCAGTATTTT	CSSSLAQGGEDTQYF
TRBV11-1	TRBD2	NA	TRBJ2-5	TGTGCCAGCAGCCTAGGACTAGCGGGGGCCCAAGAGACCCAGTACTTC	CASSLGLAGAQETQYF
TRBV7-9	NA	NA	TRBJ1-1	TGTGCCAGCAGCTTAGTAGGAGCAATGAACACTGAAGCTTTCTTT	CASSLVGAMNTEAFF
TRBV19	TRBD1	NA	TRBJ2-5	TGTGCCAGTAGTATAGATGCCGGGACAGCACAAGAGACCCAGTACTTC	CASSIDAGTAQETQYF
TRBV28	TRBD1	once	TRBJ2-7	TGTGCCAGCAGTTGGACAGGGGCCTACGAGCAGTACTTC	CASSWTGAYEQYF
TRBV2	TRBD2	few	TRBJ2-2	TGTGCCAGCAGTGATACAGCGGGGTTTGGATCCGGGGAGCTGTTTTTT	CASSDTAGFGSGELFF
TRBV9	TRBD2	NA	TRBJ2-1	TGTGCCAGCAGCGTAGGAGTCCGGGGGGGGAACAATGAGCAGTTCTTC	CASSVGVRGGNNEQFF
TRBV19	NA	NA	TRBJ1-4	TGTGCCAGTAGTATGCTCGGGATGCAGGGGTCTAATGAAAAACTGTTTTTT	CASSMLGMQGSNEKLFF
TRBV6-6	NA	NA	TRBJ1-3	TGTGCCAGCAAACTAGAGGGGGCTGGAAACACCATATATTTT	CASKLEGAGNTIYF
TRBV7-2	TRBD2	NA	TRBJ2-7	TGTGCCAGCAGCTTCCCGTCCCTACTAGCGGGGGGGGGCTCCTACGAGCAGTACTTC	CASSFPSLLAGGGSYEQYF
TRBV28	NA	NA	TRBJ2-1	TGTGCCAGCAGTTCGCGACAGATATACAATGAGCAGTTCTTC	CASSSRQIYNEQFF
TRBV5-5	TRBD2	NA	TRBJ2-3	TGTGCCAGCACCCCCGGGGGGGATACGCAGTATTTT	CASTPGGDTQYF
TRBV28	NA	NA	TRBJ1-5	TGTGCCAGCAGTTTATCCCCTTCTCAGCCCCAGCATTTT	CASSLSPSQPQHF
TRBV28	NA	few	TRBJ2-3	TGTGCCAGCAGCCGCGAATACAGGGGGCAGAGAGCGGGAGGGGACACAGATACGCAGTATTTT	CASSREYRGQRAGGDTDTQYF
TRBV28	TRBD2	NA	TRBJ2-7	TGTGCCAGCAGTTTAGGGACTAGCGGCCCTTACGAGCAGTACTTC	CASSLGTSGPYEQYF
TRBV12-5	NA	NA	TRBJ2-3	TGTGCTAGTGGAACAGGAGATACGCAGTATTTT	CASGTGDTQYF
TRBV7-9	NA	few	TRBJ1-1	TGTGCCAGCACAGAATCAGGGGCAAGAACTGAAGCTTTCTTT	CASTESGARTEAFF
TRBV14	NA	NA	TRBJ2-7	TGTGCCAGCAGCCTCACCTACTACGAGCAGTACTTC	CASSLTYYEQYF
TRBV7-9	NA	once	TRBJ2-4	TGTGCCAGCAGCGCCCGGGCAGGGCAGCTGGACATTCAGTACTTC	CASSARAGQLDIQYF
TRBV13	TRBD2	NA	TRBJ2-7	TGTGCCAGCAGCCCCGGGACTAGCGGAAGGCCCTACGAGCAGTACTTC	CASSPGTSGRPYEQYF
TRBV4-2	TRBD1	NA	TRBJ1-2	TGTGCCAGCAGCCGACAGGGGGCGTCTGGCTACACCTTC	CASSRQGASGYTF
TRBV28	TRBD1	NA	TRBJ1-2	TGTGCCAGCAGTATCCCACAGGGGGCGCAGGGCTACACCTTC	CASSIPQGAQGYTF
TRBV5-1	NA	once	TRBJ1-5	TGCGCCAGCAGCTTCGGGGGGGAGGGGCAGCCCCAGCATTTT	CASSFGGEGQPQHF
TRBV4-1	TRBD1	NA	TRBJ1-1	TGCGCCAGCAGCCGGGACAGGGAAGGTGAAGCTTTCTTT	CASSRDREGEAFF
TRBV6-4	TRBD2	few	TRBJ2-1	TGTGCCAGCAGTGACGGGACTAGCGGGGGGTCCGATGAGCAGTTCTTC	CASSDGTSGGSDEQFF
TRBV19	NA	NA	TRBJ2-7	TGTGCCAGTAGTGACCTGGGTGAGGGAGGCGAGCAGTACTTC	CASSDLGEGGEQYF
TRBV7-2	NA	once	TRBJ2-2	TGTGCCAGCAGCTTAGTGGGCAGGGGCACCGGGGAGCTGTTTTTT	CASSLVGRGTGELFF
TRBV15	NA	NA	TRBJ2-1	TGTGCCACCAGCAGGAGCCCACGGGATGAGCAGTTCTTC	CATSRSPRDEQFF
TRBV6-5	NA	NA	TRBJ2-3	TGTGCCACCCGGGACTCCACAGATACGCAGTATTTT	CATRDSTDTQYF
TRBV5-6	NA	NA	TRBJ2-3	TGTGCCAGCAGGGGTACGCCCGGTCACAGGGCCACAGATACGCAGTATTTT	CASRGTPGHRATDTQYF
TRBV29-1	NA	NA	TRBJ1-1	TGCAGCGTTGCAAGGGGACTTACTGAAGCTTTCTTT	CSVARGLTEAFF
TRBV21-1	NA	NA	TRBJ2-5	TGTGCCAGCAGCAAACGTCCCCCGACAGGGTGGAGACAAGAGACCCAGTACTTC	CASSKRPPTGWRQETQYF
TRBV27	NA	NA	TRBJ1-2	TGTGCCAGCAGTTCCCCTCTAGAGGGCTACACCTTC	CASSSPLEGYTF
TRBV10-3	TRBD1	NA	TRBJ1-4	TGTGCCATCAGTGGCGGAGGGGGCCGAGATGAAAAACTGTTTTTT	CAISGGGGRDEKLFF
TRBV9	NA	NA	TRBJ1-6	TGTGCCAGCAGCGTAGCGGAGGGGTCCTATAATTCACCCCTCCACTTT	CASSVAEGSYNSPLHF
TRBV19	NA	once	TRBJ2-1	TGTGCCAGTAGTCCCCGGACTACCGAGAATGAGCAGTTCTTC	CASSPRTTENEQFF
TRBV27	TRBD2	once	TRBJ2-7	TGTGCCAGCGGAGCTAGCGGCTACGAGCAGTACTTC	CASGASGYEQYF
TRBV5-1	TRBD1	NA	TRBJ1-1	TGCGCCAGCAGCTCTGACAGGGCGGACGCTTTCTTT	CASSSDRADAFF